Reported below is one T cell receptor (beta chain). These data come from a study of beta chain features in type 1 diabetes. Germline V gene lookup returns CDR1 SGHAT and CDR2 FQNNGV. This CDR3 region has 15 residues. V shed 6 bases, J shed 3 bases, and the junction held 11 bases outside the gene matches. Sorted CD4+ subsets: naive, central memory, regulatory, stem cell-like memory (CD45RO/CCR7/CD25/CD127/CD95/CD27 panel). Isolated RNA was reverse transcribed in full, so expressed TCRB transcripts were sequenced. Sequenced by immunoSEQ multiplex PCR; TCRdb stores in-frame clones only, minus some. The sample comprises 110,000 or so clones, approximately 37% of which are singletons, and more than 0.06% rests with the top ten.

The sequence came from a woman aged 18-30 years in good health. The gene calls are TRBV11-2 and TRBJ2-7, with 7 bases fitting TRBD1. The specimen sequenced was stem cell memory CD4+ T cells from blood. CDR3 in amino acids: CASSITWTGFYEQYF. CDR3 DNA sequence: TGTGCCAGCAGTATTACTTGGACAGGTTTCTACGAGCAGTACTTC.